The 25 T cell receptor beta chains given below trace back to one sample, sequenced in a study of blood T cell repertoires in COVID-19. Assay used: immunoSEQ multiplex PCR; TCRdb lists only in-frame clones, some missing. The top ten hold roughly an eighth of the sample, which has around 100,000 clones, more than 65% seen once. The material sequenced was peripheral blood. The receptors stem from a woman in her 70s with acute or convalescent COVID-19.

The CDR3 nucleotides are TGTGCCAGTAGAGAACCGGGACTAACGACAGATACGCAGTATTTT. Translation gives CASREPGLTTDTQYF. The chain links TRBV19 to TRBJ2-3, with TRBD2 matching over 7 bases. V gave up 6 bases and J gave up 3 bases; unmatched junction bases: 9. This CDR3 is 15 amino acids long. The germline gives CDR1 LNHDA, CDR2 SQIVND (reference sequence).

This clone was detected once. For the CDR3, the DNA is TGTGCCAGCAGCTTGCGCACTCGGGGCGGGGAGCTGTTTTTT. This encodes CASSLRTRGGELFF. The chain is built from TRBV11-2 and TRBJ2-2; D might be TRBD2 (5 bases). Germline CDR1 reads SGHAT; CDR2 reads FQNNGV. The length of the CDR3 is 14 residues. Trimming shortened V by 3 bases and J by 7 bases, and 12 bases separated the two germline ends.

This clone was seen a few times. This chain joins TRBV19 and TRBJ1-5; D is undetermined. Deletions cut 2 bases from V and 5 bases from J, with 7 bases between. This CDR3 spans 13 amino acids. Germline V gives CDR1 LNHDA, CDR2 SQIVND (reference sequence). The CDR3 DNA reads TGTGCCAGTAGTATAAGCGGTGATCAGCCCCAGCATTTT. Protein: CASSISGDQPQHF. The full variable domain, rest sourced from reference TRBV19 and TRBJ1-5, is DGGITQSPKYLFRKEGQNVTLSCEQNLNHDAMYWYRQDPGQGLRLIYYSQIVNDFQKGDIAEGYSVSREKKESFPLTVTSAQKNPTAFYLCASSISGDQPQHFGDGTRLSIL.

The chain carries TRBV19 and TRBJ1-4; tentative D call: TRBD1 (6 bases). From germline, CDR1 is LNHDA and CDR2 SQIVND (reference sequence). This CDR3 region has 15 residues. V dropped 7 bases and J dropped 5 bases, with 17 bases sitting between them. CDR3 sequence reads: CASTTRGGENEKLFF. The CDR3 bases are TGTGCCAGTACCACGAGGGGGGGCGAGAATGAAAAACTGTTTTTT.

V gene TRBV15 combines with J gene TRBJ2-5, with D possibly matching TRBD1 (6 bases). V was shortened by 2 bases and J by 4 bases, with 11 bases between the two germline ends. This CDR3 comprises 14 residues. Per the germline V gene, CDR1 is LNHNV and CDR2 is YYDKDF (reference sequence). In nucleotides, the CDR3 is TGTGCCACCAGCAGAAAACAGGGTCCAGAGACCCAGTACTTC. It translates to CATSRKQGPETQYF.

The genes are TRBV6-4 and TRBJ2-2, with 10 bases fitting TRBD2. The CDR3 is made up of 16 amino acids. Germline V gene data show CDR1 as MRHNA and CDR2 as SNTAGT. Trimming cost V 6 bases and J 6 bases; bases outside gene matches: 10. CDR3 sequence: CASSRVGTSGAGELFF. In DNA, the CDR3 is TGTGCCAGCAGCCGAGTTGGAACTAGCGGGGCCGGGGAGCTGTTTTTT.

The chain recombines TRBV30 with TRBJ2-3; 10 bases map to TRBD2. The CDR3 covers 13 residues. The germline CDR1 and CDR2 sequences are GTSNPN and SVGIG (reference sequence). Germline trimming cut 4 bases from V and 3 bases from J; bases unmatched to any gene: 1. CDR3 region: CAWIAGGTDTQYF. CDR3 in DNA: TGTGCCTGGATAGCGGGGGGAACAGATACGCAGTATTTT.

The chain recombines TRBV7-2 with TRBJ2-7; a weak D match, TRBD2 (7 bases). Trimming took off 5 bases at V and 2 bases at J, with 16 bases between the two ends. Germline V lookup: CDR1 SGHTA, CDR2 FQGNSA. CDR3 length: 15 residues. CDR3 DNA sequence: TGTGCCAGCAGCCTAAGGGAGGGGGTTGCCTACGAGCAGTACTTC. Residues: CASSLREGVAYEQYF.

This clone has more than one count but fewer than ten. The chain links TRBV13 to TRBJ1-4, with TRBD1 as a possible D gene (6 bases). From germline, CDR1 is PRHDT and CDR2 FYEKMQ (reference sequence). The CDR3 runs to 15 residues. Trimming removed 0 bases at V and 5 bases at J, with 10 bases between. The CDR3 DNA reads as TGTGCCAGCAGCTTAGGCGGGACAATCAATGAAAAACTGTTTTTT. Translated: CASSLGGTINEKLFF. Drawing the rest from reference TRBV13 and TRBJ1-4, the complete variable domain is AAGVIQSPRHLIKEKRETATLKCYPIPRHDTVYWYQQGPGQDPQFLISFYEKMQSDKGSIPDRFSAQQFSDYHSELNMSSLELGDSALYFCASSLGGTINEKLFFGSGTQLSVL.

V is TRBV7-2 and J is TRBJ2-2; D remains ambiguous. This CDR3 has 14 residues. CDR1 and CDR2 (germline): SGHTA, FQGNSA. Trimming shortened V by 1 base and J by 8 bases, and 11 bases separated the two germline ends. CDR3 region: CASSLDPNPGELFF. CDR3 DNA sequence: TGTGCCAGCAGCTTAGATCCTAATCCTGGGGAGCTGTTTTTT.

This clone was seen a handful of times. CDR3 DNA: TGTGCCAGCATCGGGATAATGAACACTGAAGCTTTCTTT. Translating gives CASIGIMNTEAFF. The chain couples TRBV25-1 to TRBJ1-1, with D hard to call. The CDR3 has 13 amino acids. V lost 7 bases, J lost 0 bases, and 9 bases lay in between. CDR1 is MGHDK, CDR2 SYGVNS, per germline.

The chain recombines TRBV10-3 with TRBJ2-7, with 7 nucleotides matching TRBD2. This CDR3 region has 13 residues. Trimming at V came to 4 bases and at J to 3 bases, leaving 3 bases not matched to a gene. Germline CDR1 and CDR2: ENHRY and SYGVKD. The DNA of the CDR3 is TGTGCCATCAGTGTCCCGGGGGGCTACGAGCAGTACTTC. Translating gives CAISVPGGYEQYF.

This chain joins TRBV7-3 and TRBJ2-1; D perhaps matches TRBD1 (6 bases). The CDR3 has 13 residues. Per germline, CDR1 SGHTA and CDR2 FQGTGA. Trimming pared 4 bases from V and 9 bases from J, leaving 13 bases between. Here the CDR3 DNA reads TGTGCCAGCAGCTCACAGGGTAGGGGTGAGCAGTTCTTC. Translated, it gives CASSSQGRGEQFF.

The chain is built from TRBV7-9 and TRBJ1-5; 7 bases align to TRBD1. The germline V gene encodes CDR1 SEHNR and CDR2 FQNEAQ (reference sequence). The CDR3 is made up of 17 amino acids. The J segment lost 1 base and the V segment lost 5 bases, leaving 11 bases of the junction unmatched. The CDR3 here is CASSLWTGDGSNQPQHF. The CDR3 bases are TGTGCCAGCAGCCTCTGGACAGGCGACGGGAGCAATCAGCCCCAGCATTTT.

The chain recombines TRBV4-1 with TRBJ2-3, with D uncertain. The germline V and J ends were trimmed by 2 bases and 3 bases, with 15 bases remaining between them. From germline, CDR1 is MGHRA and CDR2 YSYEKL. The CDR3 has 16 amino acids. The DNA of the CDR3 is TGCGCCAGCAGCCAACTACCCCTTCTCGGTACAGATACGCAGTATTTT. This codes for CASSQLPLLGTDTQYF.

The sample holds one count of this clone. The rearrangement uses TRBV4-1 and TRBJ2-5; 13 positions agree with TRBD2. This CDR3 comprises 17 residues. J gave up 2 bases and V 3 bases, and 6 bases lay outside the gene matches. The germline V gene has CDR1 MGHRA and CDR2 YSYEKL. CDR3 region: CASSQFGTSGAQETQYF. Written as DNA, the CDR3 is TGCGCCAGCAGCCAGTTCGGGACTAGCGGGGCACAAGAGACCCAGTACTTC.

This rearrangement joins TRBV3-1 (or the pseudogene TRBV3-2) to TRBJ2-5, with a tentative D call TRBD2 (5 bases). Looked up from germline, CDR1 is LGHDT and CDR2 is YNNKEL (reference sequence). V was shortened by 9 bases and J by 5 bases, with 19 bases between the two germline ends. The CDR3 length is 14 residues. This chain's CDR3 is CASHPPGIRETQYF. CDR3 coding DNA: TGTGCCAGTCACCCACCGGGAATCCGGGAGACCCAGTACTTC.

The CDR3 coding sequence is TGTGCCTGTGATAGAGCAGGGGGCAATTCACCCCTCCACTTT. This sequence encodes CACDRAGGNSPLHF. The J gene is TRBJ1-6, the V gene TRBV30; 8 bases fit TRBD1. V shed 6 bases, J shed 7 bases, and the junction held 8 bases outside the gene matches. Germline V gene lookup returns CDR1 GTSNPN and CDR2 SVGIG (reference sequence). The CDR3 sequence is 14 residues long.

This chain uses TRBV27 with TRBJ1-6; D may be TRBD1 (6 bases). This CDR3 has 18 amino acids. Trimming shortened V by 5 bases and J by 8 bases, and 25 bases separated the two germline ends. Germline V gene lookup returns CDR1 MNHEY and CDR2 SMNVEV (reference sequence). This CDR3 is CASSRPPRGANWDSPLHF. CDR3 in DNA: TGTGCCAGCAGTCGCCCGCCCCGGGGGGCGAACTGGGATTCACCCCTCCACTTT.

The CDR3 DNA reads as TGTGCCAGCAGTCCTGCCCGGGACAGAGAGACCCAGTACTTC. Translated, it gives CASSPARDRETQYF. The rearrangement uses TRBV6-5 and TRBJ2-5; TRBD1 matches 7 bases. CDR3 length equals 14 residues. V dropped 5 bases and J dropped 4; count of bases not matched to a gene: 7. Looked up from germline, CDR1 is MNHEY and CDR2 is SVGAGI.

The chain employs TRBV30 and TRBJ2-5; D may be TRBD2 (5 bases). The germline V and J ends were trimmed by 0 bases and 5 bases, with 13 bases remaining between them. Germline assignment: CDR1 GTSNPN and CDR2 SVGIG (reference sequence). This CDR3 contains 14 residues. DNA for the CDR3: TGTGCCTGGAGTGTTGGTAGCGCGGGTGAGACCCAGTACTTC. Protein: CAWSVGSAGETQYF.

The V gene is TRBV30, the J gene TRBJ1-2; the D gene is possibly TRBD1 (6 bases). The CDR3 extends over 11 amino acids. Germline-derived CDR1 and CDR2 are GTSNPN and SVGIG (reference sequence). The V end was cut by 5 bases, the J end by 8 bases, with 12 bases between. CDR3 in amino acids: CAWSGGGGYTF. Written as DNA, the CDR3 is TGTGCCTGGTCCGGCGGGGGCGGCTACACCTTC.

The DNA of the CDR3 is TGTGCCAGCACCGACAGGGGGAGTGATGGCTACACCTTC. Encoded protein: CASTDRGSDGYTF. The chain combines TRBV28 with TRBJ1-2, with 9 nucleotides matching TRBD1. The V and J ends lost 7 bases and 6 bases, in that order; junction bases with no gene match: 6. Germline loops: CDR1 MDHEN, CDR2 SYDVKM. The length of the CDR3 is 13 residues.

This clone was seen just once. This chain connects TRBV6-5 to TRBJ1-1, with a possible D match to TRBD1 (5 bases). This CDR3 region has 13 residues. V was trimmed by 6 bases and J by 1 base, leaving 9 bases between them. Germline CDR1 reads MNHEY; CDR2 reads SVGAGI. The DNA of the CDR3 is TGTGCCAGCAGACGACAGCAGAACACTGAAGCTTTCTTT. Its protein product is CASRRQQNTEAFF.

Written as DNA, the CDR3 is TGTGCCAGCAGCGTACAGGGTGGCTCCTACAATGAGCAGTTCTTC. It encodes CASSVQGGSYNEQFF. The rearrangement links TRBV2 to TRBJ2-1, with D tentatively TRBD1 (6 bases). V shed 6 bases and J shed 0 bases, with 12 bases lying between them. Germline V gives CDR1 SNHLY, CDR2 FYNNEI. CDR3 size: 15 residues.